The clone carrying this TCR beta chain was recorded a few times. This specimen comes from a study of T cells in Graves' hyperthyroidism and ophthalmopathy. TCR beta CDR3 regions were amplified from RNA transcripts. In the first-round RT-PCR of the TCR CDR3, the HTBI primer set was used. MiXCR, run by TCRdb on the multiplex PCR reads, gives a single entry per CDR3 protein. The sample contains fewer than 650,000 distinct CDR3 sequences, 40% to 50% of which appear only once. The CDR3 spans 16 residues. The germline V gene has CDR1 SGHTA and CDR2 FQGNSA. V dropped 5 bases and J dropped 0; count of bases not matched to a gene: 10.

Sequencing input: peripheral blood or thyroid tissue (not recorded which). The gene calls are TRBV7-2 and TRBJ2-7, with 7 bases that match TRBD2. This TCR came from an adult woman with Graves' disease, either hyperthyroidism or ophthalmopathy (not recorded which). The CDR3 sequence is CASSQALGRSSYEQYF. CDR3 coding DNA: TGTGCCAGCAGCCAAGCTCTCGGGAGGAGCTCCTACGAGCAGTACTTC.